This T cell receptor (beta chain) was identified in a study of T-cell reconstitution after alpha-beta-depleted transplantation in children. The authors prepared the TCRbeta library with unique molecular identifiers. One entry per CDR3 protein results from TCRdb running MiXCR on the PCR reads. The data contain approximately 520,000 distinct CDR3 sequences, about an eighth of them singletons. CDR3 length: 13 residues. V was pared by 4 bases and J by 4 bases, with 11 bases between. CDR1 is SGHTA and CDR2 is FQGNSA in the germline V gene. This clonotype came up many times. This TCR was sampled from a female patient aged 2-9 years who had a stem cell transplant for aplastic anemia, so the T cells may come from the graft donor. The material was PBMCs, mostly from graft donor cells, obtained 180 days after TCRalphabeta/CD19-depleted stem cell transplant. The chain is built from TRBV7-2 and TRBJ2-7; the D is unclear. CDR3 sequence: CASSSWVGYEQYV. The DNA for the CDR3 is TGTGCCAGCAGCTCCTGGGTGGGATACGAGCAGTACGTC.